This T cell receptor (beta chain) was sequenced in a study of blood T cell repertoires in COVID-19. The data were produced by immunoSEQ multiplex PCR, yet TCRdb's version contains in-frame clones alone and is incomplete. This sample yields roughly 160,000 clones, of which 80% to 90% are seen a single time; roughly 2% belongs to the top ten. The specimen sequenced was peripheral blood. This TCR derives from a woman of 80 years or more with acute or convalescent COVID-19.

The chain's CDR3 is CASSQGDRDHSYEQYF. DNA of the CDR3: TGTGCCAGCAGCCAAGGTGACAGGGACCACTCCTACGAGCAGTACTTC. The chain combines TRBV4-2 with TRBJ2-7, with 7 positions matching TRBD1. The CDR3 extends over 16 amino acids. CDR1 is LGHNA, CDR2 YNFKEQ, per germline. With V trimmed by 1 base and J by 0 bases, 6 bases remained unmatched.